This T cell receptor beta chain comes out of a study of molecular identifiers for immune sequencing clone quantification. Of note for this clonotype: A single base separates this from a much larger clone, so it may be a read error.

TCRdb re-called the PCR reads with MiXCR, one entry per CDR3 protein. In the table there are more than 450,000 distinct CDR3 sequences, about 26% of which are singletons. The sample taken for sequencing was naive CD8+ T cells from blood, with Jurkat cell RNA spiked in. Documented subset: FACS-sorted CD8+CD4-CCR7+CD45RA+ naive T cells. This TCR came from a human donor in good health. Some libraries in this study had Jurkat cell RNA spiked in.

CDR3 in amino acids: CASSQGYRRDRQETQYF. For the CDR3, the DNA is TGTGCCAGCAGCCAAGGATACCGGCGGGACCGCCAAGAGACCCAGTACTTC. This chain connects TRBV14 to TRBJ2-5; possibly TRBD2 for D (6 bases). Germline CDR1 SGHDN, CDR2 FVKESK. This CDR3 is 17 amino acids long. Trimming cost V 1 base and J 1 base, with 16 bases left between them.